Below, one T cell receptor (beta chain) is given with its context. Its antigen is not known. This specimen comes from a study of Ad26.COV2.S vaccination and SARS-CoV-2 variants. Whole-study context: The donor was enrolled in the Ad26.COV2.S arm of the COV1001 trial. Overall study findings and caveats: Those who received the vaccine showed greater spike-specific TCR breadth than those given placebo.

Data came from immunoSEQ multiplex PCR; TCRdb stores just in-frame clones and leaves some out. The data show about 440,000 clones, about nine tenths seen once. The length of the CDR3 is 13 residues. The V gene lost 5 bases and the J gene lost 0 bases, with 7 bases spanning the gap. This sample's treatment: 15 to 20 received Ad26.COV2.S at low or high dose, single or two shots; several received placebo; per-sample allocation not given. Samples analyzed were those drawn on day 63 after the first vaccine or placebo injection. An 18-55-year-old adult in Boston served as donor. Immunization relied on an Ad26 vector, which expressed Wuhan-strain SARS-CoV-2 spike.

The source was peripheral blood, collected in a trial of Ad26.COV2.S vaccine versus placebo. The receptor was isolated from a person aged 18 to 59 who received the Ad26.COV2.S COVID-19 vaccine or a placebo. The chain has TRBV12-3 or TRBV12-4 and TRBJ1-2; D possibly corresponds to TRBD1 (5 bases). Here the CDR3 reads CASSLQANYGYTF. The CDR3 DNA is TGTGCCAGCAGTCTACAGGCTAACTATGGCTACACCTTC.